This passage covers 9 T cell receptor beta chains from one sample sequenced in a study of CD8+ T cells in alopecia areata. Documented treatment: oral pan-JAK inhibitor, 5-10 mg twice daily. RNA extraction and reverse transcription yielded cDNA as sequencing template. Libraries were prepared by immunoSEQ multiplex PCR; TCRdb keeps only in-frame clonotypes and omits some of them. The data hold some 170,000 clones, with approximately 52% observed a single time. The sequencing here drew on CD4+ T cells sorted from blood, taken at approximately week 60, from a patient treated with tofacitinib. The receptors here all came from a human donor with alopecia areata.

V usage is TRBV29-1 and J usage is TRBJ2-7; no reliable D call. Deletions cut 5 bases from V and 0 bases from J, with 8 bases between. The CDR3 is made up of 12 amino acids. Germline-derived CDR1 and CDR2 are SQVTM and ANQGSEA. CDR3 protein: CSVFLDSYEQYF. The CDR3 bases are TGCAGCGTTTTTTTAGACTCCTACGAGCAGTACTTC.

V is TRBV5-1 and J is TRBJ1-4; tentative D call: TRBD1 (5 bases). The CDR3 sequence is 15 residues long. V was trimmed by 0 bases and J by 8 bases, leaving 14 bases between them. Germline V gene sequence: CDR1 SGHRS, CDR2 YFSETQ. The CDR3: CASSLENRRGEKLFF. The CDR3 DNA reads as TGCGCCAGCAGCTTGGAGAACAGGCGCGGAGAAAAACTGTTTTTT.

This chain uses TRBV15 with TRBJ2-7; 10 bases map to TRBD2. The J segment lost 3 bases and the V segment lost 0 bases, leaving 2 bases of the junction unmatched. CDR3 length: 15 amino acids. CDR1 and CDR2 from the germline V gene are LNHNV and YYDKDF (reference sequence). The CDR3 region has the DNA TGTGCCACCAGCAGAGATAGCGGGGGGTACTACGAGCAGTACTTC. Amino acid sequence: CATSRDSGGYYEQYF.

CDR3: CASSLLAGQLNTEAFF. DNA of the CDR3: TGCGCCAGCAGCTTGTTAGCGGGACAGCTTAACACTGAAGCTTTCTTT. The chain combines TRBV5-1 with TRBJ1-1, with TRBD1 identical over 7 bases. V lost 1 base and J lost 2; bases outside the gene matches: 8. The CDR3 totals 16 residues. Germline CDR1 and CDR2: SGHRS and YFSETQ.

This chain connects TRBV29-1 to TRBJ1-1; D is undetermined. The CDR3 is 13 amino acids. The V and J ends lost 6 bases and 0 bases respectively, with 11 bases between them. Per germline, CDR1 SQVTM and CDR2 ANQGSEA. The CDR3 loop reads CSVCWALNTEAFF. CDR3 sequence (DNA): TGCAGCGTCTGTTGGGCACTGAACACTGAAGCTTTCTTT.

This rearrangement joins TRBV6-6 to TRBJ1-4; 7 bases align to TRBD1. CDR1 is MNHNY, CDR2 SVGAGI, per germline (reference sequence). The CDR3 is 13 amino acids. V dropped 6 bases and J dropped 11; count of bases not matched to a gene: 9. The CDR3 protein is CASRITGDGKLFF. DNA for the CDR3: TGTGCCAGCAGGATAACAGGGGACGGGAAACTGTTTTTT.

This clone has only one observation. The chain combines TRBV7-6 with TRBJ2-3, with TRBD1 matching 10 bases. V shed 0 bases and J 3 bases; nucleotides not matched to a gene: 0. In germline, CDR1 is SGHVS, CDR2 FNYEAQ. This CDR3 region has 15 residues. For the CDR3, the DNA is TGTGCCAGCAGCTTAGCGGGACAGGGGACAGATACGCAGTATTTT. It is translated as CASSLAGQGTDTQYF.

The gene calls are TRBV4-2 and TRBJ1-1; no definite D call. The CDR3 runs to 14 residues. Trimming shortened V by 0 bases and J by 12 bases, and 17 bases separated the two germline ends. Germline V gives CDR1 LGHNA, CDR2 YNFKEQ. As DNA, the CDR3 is TGTGCCAGCAGCCAAGAACGTGGGGAGGCTTCGTCTTTCTTT. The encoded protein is CASSQERGEASSFF.

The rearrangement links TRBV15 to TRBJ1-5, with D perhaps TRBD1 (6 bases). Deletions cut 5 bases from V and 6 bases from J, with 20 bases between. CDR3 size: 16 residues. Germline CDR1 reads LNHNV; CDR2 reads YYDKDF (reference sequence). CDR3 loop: CATSSKTNRARQPQHF. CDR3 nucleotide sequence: TGTGCCACCAGCTCCAAAACAAACAGGGCTCGTCAGCCCCAGCATTTT.